The 13 T cell receptor beta chains reported below all come from one sample, sequenced in a study of shared clonotypes between healthy human individuals. Assay: immunoSEQ multiplex PCR; the TCRdb copy retains only in-frame clones and omits some. Counted here are more than 2,000,000 clones, over 85% occurring once; the ten biggest clones make up under 0.45%. Sequencing was performed on naive CD4+ T cells from PBMCs. The subset here: CD45RA+ positively selected. These receptors originate from a young man in good health. Some clones in this sample may be carry-over from other donors' samples.

This clone was recorded only once. The gene calls are TRBV7-3 and TRBJ1-1; no firm D call. Deletions cut 0 bases from V and 3 bases from J, with 14 bases between. The CDR3 runs 16 residues. Germline assignment: CDR1 SGHTA and CDR2 FQGTGA. The CDR3: CASSLTDTVQHTEAFF. CDR3 bases: TGTGCCAGCAGCTTAACAGATACAGTACAGCACACTGAAGCTTTCTTT.

This chain links TRBV7-3 with TRBJ2-2; D is uncertain. The V end was cut by 3 bases, the J end by 0 bases, with 11 bases between. Looked up from germline, CDR1 is SGHTA and CDR2 is FQGTGA. This CDR3 contains 16 residues. DNA of the CDR3: TGTGCCAGCAGCTTTCTTGGCGCGCCGAACACCGGGGAGCTGTTTTTT. Protein sequence: CASSFLGAPNTGELFF.

This rearrangement joins TRBV10-3 to TRBJ2-7, with TRBD2 identical over 8 bases. This CDR3 comprises 13 residues. V dropped 11 bases and J dropped 4; count of bases not matched to a gene: 10. Germline V gene data show CDR1 as ENHRY and CDR2 as SYGVKD. The CDR3 loop is CAVQKGLAYEQYF. As DNA, the CDR3 is TGTGCCGTGCAGAAAGGACTAGCTTACGAGCAGTACTTC.

The chain couples TRBV2 to TRBJ2-2; D uncertain. Germline assignment: CDR1 SNHLY and CDR2 FYNNEI. Trimming removed 6 bases at V and 6 bases at J, with 11 bases between. This CDR3 is built from 13 residues. This CDR3 reads CASRSTGAGELFF. CDR3 coding DNA: TGTGCCAGCAGGAGTACCGGAGCCGGGGAGCTGTTTTTT.

The rearrangement uses TRBV7-8 and TRBJ1-1; D might be TRBD1 (5 bases). CDR3 length: 14 amino acids. V lost 2 bases, J lost 6 bases, and 13 bases lay in between. Germline V CDR1 and CDR2: SGHVS, FQNEAQ. CDR3 amino acids: CASSLLGGVSEAFF. In nucleotides, the CDR3 is TGTGCCAGCAGCTTATTGGGGGGTGTATCTGAAGCTTTCTTT. The full variable domain, completed using reference TRBV7-8 and TRBJ1-1, is GAGVSQSPRYKVAKRGQDVALRCDPISGHVSLFWYQQALGQGPEFLTYFQNEAQLDKSGLPSDRFFAERPEGSVSTLKIQRTQQEDSAVYLCASSLLGGVSEAFFGQGTRLTVV.

The rearrangement links TRBV27 to TRBJ2-2; TRBD1 matches 10 bases. The CDR3 contains 15 residues. The V and J ends lost 5 bases and 6 bases, in that order; junction bases with no gene match: 6. CDR1 and CDR2 (germline): MNHEY, SMNVEV (reference sequence). Here the CDR3 reads CASSPRQGAPGELFF. CDR3 in DNA: TGTGCCAGCAGTCCGCGACAGGGGGCGCCCGGGGAGCTGTTTTTT.

This sequence joins TRBV6-1 and TRBJ1-2; possibly TRBD1 for D (5 bases). The CDR3 contains 14 residues. Trimming shortened V by 2 bases and J by 8 bases, and 15 bases separated the two germline ends. Germline V gene data show CDR1 as MNHNS and CDR2 as SASEGT. The CDR3 nucleotides are TGTGCCAGCAGTGAATCATTTGGGACCTCGGGCTACACCTTC. Protein product: CASSESFGTSGYTF.

The chain links TRBV9 to TRBJ1-5, with D perhaps TRBD1 (5 bases). This CDR3 has 15 residues. Germline CDR1 is SGDLS and CDR2 is YYNGEE. V lost 3 bases, J lost 3 bases, and 13 bases lay in between. CDR3 region: CASSGGTVDNQPQHF. CDR3 nucleotide sequence: TGTGCCAGCAGCGGGGGGACGGTCGACAATCAGCCCCAGCATTTT.

The CDR3: CASSLAGLGAFF. Here the CDR3 DNA reads TGTGCCAGCAGTTTAGCCGGCCTAGGGGCTTTCTTT. The rearrangement joins TRBV28 to TRBJ1-1; D gene uncertain. CDR3 size: 12 residues. Germline V CDR1 and CDR2: MDHEN, SYDVKM. V was clipped by 2 bases and J by 11 bases, with 12 bases between them.

This clone was counted once. The chain recombines TRBV19 with TRBJ2-7; D remains unclear. V lost 4 bases, J lost 10 bases, and 17 bases lay in between. CDR3 length: 13 amino acids. The germline gives CDR1 LNHDA, CDR2 SQIVND (reference sequence). The CDR3 DNA is TGTGCCAGTAGTACACGGCCTTTGGACGGACAGTACTTC. As protein: CASSTRPLDGQYF.

The rearrangement uses TRBV29-1 and TRBJ2-5; TRBD2 agrees at 12 bases. J lost 2 bases, V lost 4 bases, and 11 bases had no gene match. The CDR3 has 17 amino acids. Germline V lookup: CDR1 SQVTM, CDR2 ANQGSEA. CDR3 protein: CSVGLRLAGGGQETQYF. The CDR3 DNA sequence: TGCAGCGTTGGTCTAAGGCTAGCGGGAGGGGGACAAGAGACCCAGTACTTC.

Notes on this clone: The sample contains more than one DNA sequence encoding this CDR3. The CDR3 here is CASSVRGTDTQYF. Here the CDR3 DNA reads TGTGCCAGCAGCGTCCGAGGGACAGATACGCAGTATTTT. The chain employs TRBV9 and TRBJ2-3; possible D gene TRBD2, 5 bases. Trimming pared 2 bases from V and 3 bases from J, leaving 7 bases between. The CDR3 is made up of 13 amino acids. Germline V gene sequence: CDR1 SGDLS, CDR2 YYNGEE.

The DNA for the CDR3 is TGTGCCAGCAACATTGACCGGGACAGGGGGCAAGAGGGTCTTGAAAAACTGTTTTTT. It is translated as CASNIDRDRGQEGLEKLFF. This chain uses TRBV2 with TRBJ1-4; 12 bases are shared with TRBD1. The germline V gene encodes CDR1 SNHLY and CDR2 FYNNEI. This CDR3 has 19 residues. Unmatched junction bases numbered 19, after V lost 7 bases and J lost 7 bases. Full variable domain (missing parts from reference TRBV2 and TRBJ1-4): EPEVTQTPSHQVTQMGQEVILRCVPISNHLYFYWYRQILGQKVEFLVSFYNNEISEKSEIFDDQFSVERPDGSNFTLKIRSTKLEDSAMYFCASNIDRDRGQEGLEKLFFGSGTQLSVL.